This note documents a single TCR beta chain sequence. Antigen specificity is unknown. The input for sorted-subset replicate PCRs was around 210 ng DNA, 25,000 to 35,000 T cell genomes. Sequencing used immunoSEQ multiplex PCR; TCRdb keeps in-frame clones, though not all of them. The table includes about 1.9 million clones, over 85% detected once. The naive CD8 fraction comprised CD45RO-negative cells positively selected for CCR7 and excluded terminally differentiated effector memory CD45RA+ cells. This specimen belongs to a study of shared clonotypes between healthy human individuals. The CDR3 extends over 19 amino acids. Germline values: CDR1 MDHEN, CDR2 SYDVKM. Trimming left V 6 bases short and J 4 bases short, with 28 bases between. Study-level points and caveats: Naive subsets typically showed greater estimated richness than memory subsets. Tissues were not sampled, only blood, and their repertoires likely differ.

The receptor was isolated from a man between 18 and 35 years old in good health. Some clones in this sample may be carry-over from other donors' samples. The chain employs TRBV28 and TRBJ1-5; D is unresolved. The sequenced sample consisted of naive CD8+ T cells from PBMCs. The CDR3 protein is CASSPPLGTKIRINQPQHF. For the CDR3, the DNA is TGTGCCAGCAGCCCCCCTTTGGGCACTAAAATCCGGATTAATCAGCCCCAGCATTTT.